A selection of T cell receptor beta chains follows, all from one sample in a study of blood T cell repertoires in COVID-19. Here immunoSEQ multiplex PCR was the method, and the copy in TCRdb shows in-frame clones only, minus some. Of a few hundred thousand clones listed, approximately 80% are singletons. Sequenced: peripheral blood. These TCRs come from a man aged 40-49 years who had recovered from COVID-19. Both conserved end residues are part of each CDR3.

TRBV5-4,TRBJ2-3,CASGNSGSSGTSTDTQYF
TRBV11-2,TRBJ2-4,CASSRNVLSGPLAKNIQYF
TRBV2,TRBJ1-4,CASSTDISTNEKLFF
TRBV5-6,TRBJ1-1,CASSLGSRGAFF
TRBV7-2,TRBJ2-3,CASSSNLPWLGGRDTQYF
TRBV30,TRBJ2-5,CAWKVAGANQETQYF
TRBV7-9,TRBJ2-5,CASSIRQIQETQYF
TRBV30,TRBJ2-1,CAWSLAGISYNEQFF
TRBV6-5,TRBJ1-2,CASSYSQDSLYGYTF
TRBV29-1,TRBJ2-3,CSAATGADTQYF
TRBV28,TRBJ1-3,CASRRGVTGNTIYF
TRBV7-8,TRBJ1-1,CASSLMGGFSTEAFF
TRBV5-1,TRBJ2-3,CASSLARGGTDTQYF
TRBV4-1,TRBJ1-1,CASSPRDRDNTEAFF
TRBV19,TRBJ1-4,CASSSGTDATNEKLFF
TRBV10-2,TRBJ2-3,CASYDWRDSDTQYF
TRBV21-1,TRBJ1-1,CASSLGGGTEAFF
TRBV10-3,TRBJ1-1,CAITRGQENTEAFF
TRBV5-5,TRBJ1-1,CASLDGRDWNTEAFF
TRBV5-1,TRBJ1-4,CASRANGGVNEKLFF
TRBV19,TRBJ1-1,CASSFVQGGTEAFF
TRBV18,TRBJ1-1,CASSPDRTNTEAFF
TRBV5-4,TRBJ2-3,CASSLESRDTQYF
TRBV4-1,TRBJ2-3,CASSYRQGRDTQYF
TRBV9,TRBJ2-5,CASSVGSGVPETQYF
TRBV13,TRBJ2-7,CASSPRGQGSYEQYF
TRBV11-2,TRBJ2-3,CASSFSPSTDTQYF
TRBV27,TRBJ1-1,CASSDRGDTEAFF
TRBV18,TRBJ1-2,CASSPAQGDYGYTF
TRBV6-1,TRBJ2-6,CASSEANVRGWRANVLTF
TRBV5-4,TRBJ1-2,CASSLTGGNYGYTF
TRBV11-2,TRBJ1-2,CASSLLLGGGQQNYGYTF
TRBV9,TRBJ1-1,CASSVEDRDTEAFF
TRBV29-1,TRBJ2-3,CSVSPGSTDTQYF
TRBV6-5,TRBJ2-1,CATMGDRGRDEQFF
TRBV6-5,TRBJ1-6,CASGDRDNSPLHF
TRBV7-2,TRBJ1-6,CASSLGTVNSPLHF
TRBV12-5,TRBJ2-2,CASGLVELAGGLRELFF
TRBV7-7,TRBJ2-1,CASSLVTGFNRQVQFF
TRBV20-1,TRBJ1-3,CSARDRVTIYF
TRBV18,TRBJ1-1,CASSLVRENTEAFF
TRBV5-1,TRBJ2-5,CASNRGAGTETQYF
TRBV4-3,TRBJ2-3,CASSHASGTDTQYF
TRBV11-2,TRBJ1-1,CASSLEGRETEAFF
TRBV5-8,TRBJ2-7,CASSLTRFQQYF